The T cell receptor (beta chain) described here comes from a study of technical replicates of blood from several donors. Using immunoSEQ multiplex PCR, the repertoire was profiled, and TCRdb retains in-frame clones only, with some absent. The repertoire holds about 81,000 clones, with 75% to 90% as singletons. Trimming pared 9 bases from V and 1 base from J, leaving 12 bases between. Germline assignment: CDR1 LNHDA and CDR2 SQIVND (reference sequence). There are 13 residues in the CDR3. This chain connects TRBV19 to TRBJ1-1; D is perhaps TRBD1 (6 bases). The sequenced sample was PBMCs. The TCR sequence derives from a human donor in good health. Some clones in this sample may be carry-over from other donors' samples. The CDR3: CASSKTGNTEAFF. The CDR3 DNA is TGTGCCAGCTCTAAGACAGGGAACACTGAAGCTTTCTTT.